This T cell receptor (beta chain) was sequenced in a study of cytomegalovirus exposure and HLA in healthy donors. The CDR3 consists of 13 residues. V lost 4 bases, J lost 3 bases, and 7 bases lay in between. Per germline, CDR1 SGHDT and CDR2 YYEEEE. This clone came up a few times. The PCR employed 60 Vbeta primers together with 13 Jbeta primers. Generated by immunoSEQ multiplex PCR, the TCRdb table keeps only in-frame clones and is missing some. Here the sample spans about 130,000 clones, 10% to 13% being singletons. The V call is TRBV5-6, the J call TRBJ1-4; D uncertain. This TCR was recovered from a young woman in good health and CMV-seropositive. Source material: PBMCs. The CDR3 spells CASSGQANEKLFF. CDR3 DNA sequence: TGTGCCAGCAGCGGGCAGGCTAATGAAAAACTGTTTTTT.